This TCR beta chain was sequenced during a study of PD-1 blockade in classical Hodgkin lymphoma (dated by TCRdb to about 2020). Context from the whole study: Nivolumab dosing was 3 mg/kg intravenously every 2 weeks, continuing until either disease progression or unacceptable toxicity. The study used TCR beta sequencing and CyTOF to define a peripheral blood immune signature of response to PD-1 blockade in classical Hodgkin lymphoma.

According to the study, the label for this sample's time point signals: cycle 4 day 1 (C4D1), after about 6 weeks of nivolumab. Every trial patient had relapsed following autologous stem cell transplantation, and prior brentuximab vedotin exposure was what differed among cohorts A, B and C. The trial cohort included fewer than 60 patients with relapsed/refractory classical Hodgkin lymphoma, and each patient had a best overall response of complete response, partial response or progressive disease. Trial patients were treated with single-agent nivolumab in the multi-cohort phase II CheckMate 205 trial. An independent review committee assessed best overall response by applying the 2007 International Working Group response criteria. PBMCs from the trial were collected at three points: immediately before nivolumab initiation (C1D1), and during therapy at cycle 2 day 1 and cycle 4 day 1. After peripheral blood was drawn into 8 mL Vacutainer Cell Preparation Tubes, PBMCs were isolated by centrifugation and then cryopreserved.

The cysteine opens and the phenylalanine closes a CDR3 of 15 amino acids. CDR3 DNA is the only sequence kept; it has 45 bases, read in frame from the first base. After removal of 3 bases from V and 7 bases from J, the junction retains 4 bases not matched to a gene. The germline V gene (reference sequence) supplies CDR1 LNHDA and CDR2 SQIVND. The Qiagen DNeasy kit was used to extract genomic DNA both from unsorted PBMCs and from the negatively selected CD4+ and CD8+ fractions. Using primers that anneal to V and J segments, immunoSEQ multiplex PCR amplified the TCR beta CDR3 regions. A synthetic immune receptor repertoire was used to minimize amplification bias, and remaining bias was computationally removed after sequencing. Turning to the authors' computational methods: Repertoire diversity was quantified as the Shannon entropy index using custom Python scripts. Unsorted, CD4+ and CD8+ repertoires were examined separately, except in combined analyses, for which CD4+ and CD8+ sequences were merged in silico. Clonal expansion was defined as a frequency increase of at least 2-fold after treatment compared with C1D1, and clones undetected at baseline were assigned a pseudocount of 0.5. Singleton clones were defined as clones with 0 or 1 copy at C1D1, and non-singleton clones were defined as clones with 2 or more copies. Clones expanded in unsorted samples were labelled as CD4+, CD8+ or unknown by matching protein sequences in sorted samples from the same patient. Wilcoxon tests were applied to paired samples to test diversity changes from C1D1 to C4D1. Entries here come from immuneACCESS through TCRdb and include only in-frame sequences with V and J called. Some clones fail to appear in such tables; in the studies checked, an unresolved V gene covers under half of the shortfall, and the cause of the remainder is unknown. From that table come the V and J calls and clone size; the DNA was used to work out D and trimming. Counted in this sample were tens of thousands of clones; approximately 92% of them appeared once. The ten top clones hold around 8% of the sample.

Study-wide findings and limitations: Trial patients with a complete response had baseline diversity similar to that of newly diagnosed patients, while partial responders and progressors had significantly lower diversity. Lower diversity was observed in patients in whom nivolumab was started less than 1 year after ASCT, and these patients were excluded from later analyses so that confounding by immune reconstitution would be avoided. Baseline TCR diversity was reported to be lower in newly diagnosed patients than in healthy donors, and even lower in relapsed/refractory patients. The study was limited to a single clinical trial cohort, and causes of repertoire differences, possibly disease activity or prior therapy, remained undefined. By C4D1, a significant rise was seen in CD4+ TCR diversity but not in CD8+ TCR diversity (p=0.0027 vs p=0.16), and the rise was most apparent among complete responders (p=0.02).

This clone came up a few times. Its binding antigen is unknown. Qualities for individual bases were not recorded, and no much larger clone is one base off. This TCR was sampled from a human donor with classical Hodgkin lymphoma. Sequencing was performed on peripheral blood mononuclear cells (PBMCs), taken before the fourth cycle of nivolumab. The rearranged segments are TRBV19 and TRBJ1-6; the central 9 bases match TRBD1. The CDR3 protein sequence reads: CASSMTGGMNSPLHF. Here is the DNA: TGTGCCAGTAGTATGACAGGGGGAATGAATTCACCCCTCCACTTT.